The clone carrying this T cell receptor (beta chain) was observed a few times. The germline gives CDR1 SQVTM, CDR2 ANQGSEA. CDR3 length equals 14 residues. V gave up 5 bases and J gave up 7 bases, with 17 bases separating them. In TCRdb, the RT-PCR reads were re-called with MiXCR into one record per CDR3 protein. The sample yields about 680,000 distinct CDR3 sequences, 14% seen once. Sequencing input: memory CD4+ T cells from blood. This TCR was recovered from a female donor in good health, serving as a healthy control. V usage is TRBV29-1 and J usage is TRBJ2-2; possibly TRBD1 or TRBD2 for D (6 bases each). As DNA, the CDR3 is TGCAGCGTTCAAGGGTGGGGGGCAGACGGGGAGCTGTTTTTT. Its translation is CSVQGWGADGELFF.